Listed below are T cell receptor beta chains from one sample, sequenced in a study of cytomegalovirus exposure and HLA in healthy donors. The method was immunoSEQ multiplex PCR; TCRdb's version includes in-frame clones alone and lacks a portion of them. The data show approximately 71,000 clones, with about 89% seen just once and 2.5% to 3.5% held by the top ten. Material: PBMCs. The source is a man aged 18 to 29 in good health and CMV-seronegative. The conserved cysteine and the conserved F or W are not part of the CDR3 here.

AWSRLAGMIQETQY	TRBV30	TRBJ2-5
ASSERLGQTYEQY	TRBV5-1	TRBJ2-7
ASSPRQGEQPQH	TRBV7-8	TRBJ1-5
ASSLSAPYEQY	TRBV7-9	TRBJ2-7
ASNPGVQQLGDTQY	TRBV5-1	TRBJ2-3
ASTQESGAGETQY	TRBV6-1	TRBJ2-5
ASSTRGNEQY	TRBV27	TRBJ2-7
ASSSYMSYEQY	TRBV7-2	TRBJ2-7
ATSPGQRNGYT	TRBV28	TRBJ1-2
ASSTRTGGLNTEAF	TRBV19	TRBJ1-1
AWSPLLAVRSYNEQF	TRBV30	TRBJ2-1
ASSFGGVWPQH	TRBV11-2	TRBJ1-5
ASSTGTRNTEAF	TRBV11-1	TRBJ1-1
ASSQPGLAGGPYVDEQF	TRBV14	TRBJ2-1
SAGRGDTQY	TRBV20-1	TRBJ2-3
ASSPTVEDGYT	TRBV14	TRBJ1-2
ASSLSSYEQY	TRBV5-5	TRBJ2-7
ASREGRGEQY	TRBV28	TRBJ2-7
ASSSGRGRSWDWNEQY	TRBV21-1	TRBJ2-7
ASSRLQGQRPQETQY	TRBV23-1	TRBJ2-5
ASSLTAGLAGNTGELF	TRBV7-3	TRBJ2-2
ASAAPSAPDTQY	TRBV7-9	TRBJ2-3
ASSLAANTGVDEQY	TRBV5-1	TRBJ2-7
ASSPGTAKHTGELF	TRBV7-9	TRBJ2-2
ASSYTPRGGYT	TRBV6-5	TRBJ1-2
ASSGDTHEKLF	TRBV2	TRBJ1-4
ASSPGLGGTEAF	TRBV7-9	TRBJ1-1
SIWGGNEQY	TRBV20-1	TRBJ2-7
ASRGTNKDEQY	TRBV19	TRBJ2-7
ASSLRGTSGNYEQY	TRBV5-4	TRBJ2-7
ASSLSTTNEKLF	TRBV5-1	TRBJ1-4
ASSSRTSIAQY	TRBV28	TRBJ2-3
ASSLTASGRIPYEQY	TRBV7-2	TRBJ2-7
AWSARDFQY	TRBV30	TRBJ2-4
ASSFPHRADTQY	TRBV7-2	TRBJ2-3
ASSMGRGSEAF	TRBV19	TRBJ1-1
ASSYGQTDTQY	TRBV18	TRBJ2-3
ASSIDERYEQY	TRBV19	TRBJ2-7
SVEIHRDRAQY	TRBV29-1	TRBJ2-5
ASSLAEAVHEQY	TRBV5-6	TRBJ2-7
ASSLYGGGPYNEQF	TRBV27	TRBJ2-1
ASSYAGNYGYT	TRBV6-5	TRBJ1-2
ASSVGGRWNEQF	TRBV9	TRBJ2-1